This TCR beta chain is from a study of T cell responses to AZD1222 COVID-19 vaccine. Study at large: Analysis merged second doses at about 4 or about 12 weeks.

The CDR3 is made up of 14 amino acids. Germline V gene lookup returns CDR1 MGHDK and CDR2 SYGVNS. Between the trimmed V and J ends, which lost 3 bases and 4 bases, there was a span of 12 bases. The protocol was immunoSEQ multiplex PCR, while the TCRdb copy is restricted to in-frame clones and leaves out a portion. The repertoire holds about 140,000 clones, with just under 95% as singletons. With regard to this clone: As yet, its antigen is unknown.

Study observations and caveats: At baseline, seropositivity was found in only a handful of AZD1222 recipients. It was only after the peak T cell response that any repertoires were sampled.

The gene calls are TRBV25-1 and TRBJ1-1; D remains unclear. The receptor comes from an adult in good health. The material sequenced was peripheral blood, taken on day 0 of AZD1222 vaccination. The CDR3 DNA reads as TGTGCCAGCAGTGATCTGGGAGGCGGCACTGAAGCTTTCTTT. Its translation is CASSDLGGGTEAFF.